The 21 T cell receptor beta chains below were found in one sample sequenced in a study of cytomegalovirus exposure and HLA in healthy donors. The PCR employed 60 Vbeta primers together with 13 Jbeta primers. Data came from immunoSEQ multiplex PCR; TCRdb stores just in-frame clones and leaves some out. The sample records approximately 100,000 clones, about 75% being singletons. Sequencing was done on a sample of PBMCs. The receptor source for this set is a man aged 40-55 years in good health and CMV-seronegative.

There are a few counts of this clone. The genes are TRBV6-6 and TRBJ2-7; D might be TRBD2 (6 bases). Germline CDR1 and CDR2: MNHNY and SVGAGI (reference sequence). The V gene lost 5 bases and the J gene lost 4 bases, with 21 bases spanning the gap. CDR3 length equals 16 residues. The CDR3 here is CASSQALGAGGYEQYF. CDR3 coding DNA: TGTGCCAGCAGTCAGGCTCTTGGGGCAGGAGGGTACGAGCAGTACTTC.

The chain joins TRBV4-2 to TRBJ2-3; no firm D call. The CDR3 is made up of 15 amino acids. The V end lost 0 bases, the J end lost 0 bases, and 7 bases lay between the germline ends. The germline V gene encodes CDR1 LGHNA and CDR2 YNFKEQ. This CDR3 reads CASSQDYKSTDTQYF. The CDR3, as DNA: TGTGCCAGCAGCCAAGATTACAAGAGCACAGATACGCAGTATTTT.

This clone was found a few times. The chain carries TRBV5-1 and TRBJ1-3; D possibly corresponds to TRBD1 (5 bases). The germline V gene encodes CDR1 SGHRS and CDR2 YFSETQ. Between the trimmed V and J ends, which lost 0 bases and 2 bases, there was a span of 15 bases. The CDR3 has 17 amino acids. The CDR3: CASSLVGQGGAGNTIYF. The CDR3 DNA sequence: TGCGCCAGCAGCTTGGTCGGCCAGGGAGGGGCTGGAAACACCATATATTTT.

This chain connects TRBV27 to TRBJ2-1; perhaps TRBD2 as D (6 bases). In germline, CDR1 is MNHEY, CDR2 SMNVEV (reference sequence). V was shortened by 0 bases and J by 6 bases, with 9 bases between the two germline ends. This CDR3 contains 14 residues. In DNA, the CDR3 is TGTGCCAGCAGTTTATCCCTGGGAGGCAATGAGCAGTTCTTC. Its protein product is CASSLSLGGNEQFF.

The chain employs TRBV13 and TRBJ2-3, with 9 bases identical to TRBD1. There are 14 residues in the CDR3. Germline assignment: CDR1 PRHDT and CDR2 FYEKMQ (reference sequence). The ends lost 7 bases at V and 4 bases at J; junction bases unmatched: 6. DNA for the CDR3: TGTGCCAGCACCCGGGACAGGGCCGCAGATACGCAGTATTTT. Translating gives CASTRDRAADTQYF.

This clone was seen a few times. This sequence joins TRBV29-1 and TRBJ2-3; 10 nucleotides agree with TRBD1. Germline assignment: CDR1 SQVTM and CDR2 ANQGSEA. Trimming removed 2 bases from V and 0 bases from J; junction bases left unmatched: 2. The CDR3 has 15 amino acids. This chain's CDR3 is CSVELDRGSTDTQYF. The CDR3 bases are TGCAGCGTTGAACTGGACAGGGGGAGCACAGATACGCAGTATTTT.

The rearrangement uses TRBV6-6 and TRBJ1-1, with TRBD1 matching 8 bases. Germline V gene sequence: CDR1 MNHNY, CDR2 SVGAGI (reference sequence). This CDR3 is built from 13 residues. Trimming took 5 bases from V and 5 from J; bases not matched to a gene: 4. The CDR3, as DNA: TGTGCCAGCAGTGACAGGGGTGATACTGAAGCTTTCTTT. Its protein is CASSDRGDTEAFF.

The V call is TRBV27, the J call TRBJ1-1; maybe TRBD1 (5 bases). This CDR3 has 14 residues. Germline V CDR1 and CDR2: MNHEY, SMNVEV (reference sequence). V shed 5 bases and J shed 1 base, with 11 bases lying between them. CDR3 DNA: TGTGCCAGCAGTAATCACGGACAGAACACTGAAGCTTTCTTT. As protein: CASSNHGQNTEAFF.

A note on this clone: Other DNA sequences within the sample encode an identical CDR3. The chain couples TRBV6-6 to TRBJ2-7, with TRBD1 as a possible D gene (6 bases). Trimming removed 0 bases from V and 7 bases from J, with 13 bases in between. The CDR3 loop spans 14 amino acids. Per germline, CDR1 MNHNY and CDR2 SVGAGI (reference sequence). The CDR3 coding sequence is TGTGCCAGCAGTTACTCAGACCGTAGGGGGGAGCAGTACTTC. Its translation: CASSYSDRRGEQYF.

The chain recombines TRBV6-1 with TRBJ2-7; D gene unclear. With 2 bases removed from V and 3 bases from J, the gap between germline ends came to 8 bases. CDR3 size: 13 residues. Germline V gives CDR1 MNHNS, CDR2 SASEGT. The CDR3, as DNA: TGTGCCAGCAGTGAAACAACCCTCTACGAGCAGTACTTC. Protein product: CASSETTLYEQYF.

V is TRBV9 and J is TRBJ2-7; D is ambiguous. There are 15 residues in the CDR3. V lost 0 bases and J lost 3, with 13 bases in between. The germline gives CDR1 SGDLS, CDR2 YYNGEE. The CDR3: CASSVAPAEVYEQYF. The CDR3 DNA is TGTGCCAGCAGCGTAGCTCCTGCGGAAGTCTACGAGCAGTACTTC.

The chain couples TRBV5-4 to TRBJ2-7; 8 bases agree with TRBD1. The length of the CDR3 is 15 residues. Germline loops: CDR1 SGHNT, CDR2 YYREEE (reference sequence). V was pared by 0 bases and J by 2 bases, with 4 bases of the junction left unmatched. Written as DNA, the CDR3 is TGTGCCAGCAGCTTGGGCGGGACAGGCCCCTACGAGCAGTACTTC. Residues: CASSLGGTGPYEQYF.

The genes are TRBV4-2 and TRBJ1-6; D perhaps matches TRBD1 (6 bases). V was trimmed by 0 bases and J by 4 bases, leaving 19 bases between them. CDR1 and CDR2 from the germline V gene are LGHNA and YNFKEQ. The CDR3 is 19 amino acids. Written as DNA, the CDR3 is TGTGCCAGCAGCCAAGATCCTTTGGGCAGGGGAACTTATAATTCACCCCTCCACTTT. Amino acids: CASSQDPLGRGTYNSPLHF.

This clone was detected only once. The V gene is TRBV10-3, the J gene TRBJ1-2; 7 nucleotides line up with TRBD1. V shed 2 bases and J 4 bases; nucleotides not matched to a gene: 7. The CDR3 totals 15 residues. CDR1 is ENHRY, CDR2 SYGVKD, per germline. The DNA for the CDR3 is TGTGCCATCAGTGAGAGACAGGGAGTAGGCTATGGCTACACCTTC. It translates to CAISERQGVGYGYTF.

On this clone itself: The junction does not match germline at one end; this may be a read error. The chain links TRBV7-9 to TRBJ1-5, with D perhaps TRBD1 (5 bases). Looked up from germline, CDR1 is SEHNR and CDR2 is FQNEAQ (reference sequence). This CDR3 region has 16 residues. This chain's CDR3 is CASSFATAISNRPQHF. Here the CDR3 DNA reads TGTGCCAGCAGCTTCGCGACAGCCATTAGCAATCGGCCCCAGCATTTT. Looking up the rest from reference TRBV7-9 and TRBJ1-5 gives the full variable domain: DTGVSQNPRHKITKRGQNVTFRCDPISEHNRLYWYRQTLGQGPEFLTYFQNEAQLEKSRLLSDRFSAERPKGSFSTLEIQRTEQGDSAMYLCASSFATAISNRPQHFGDGTRLSIL.

J is TRBJ1-2 and V is TRBV5-1, with 9 bases matching TRBD1. Trimming took 3 bases from V and 3 from J; bases not matched to a gene: 3. The CDR3 contains 14 residues. The germline V gene has CDR1 SGHRS and CDR2 YFSETQ. The CDR3 nucleotides read TGCGCCAGCAGCTCCCGGGACAGGGACTATGGCTACACCTTC. Protein product: CASSSRDRDYGYTF.

V gene TRBV9 combines with J gene TRBJ2-1; 9 nucleotides match TRBD2. V was clipped by 4 bases and J by 9 bases; unmatched bases: 14. Germline CDR1 is SGDLS and CDR2 is YYNGEE. The CDR3 is 16 residues long. The CDR3 region is CASSPMGRGGLGEQFF. CDR3 in DNA: TGTGCCAGCAGCCCAATGGGGCGGGGGGGCCTAGGTGAGCAGTTCTTC. The full variable domain, completed using reference TRBV9 and TRBJ2-1, is DSGVTQTPKHLITATGQRVTLRCSPRSGDLSVYWYQQSLDQGLQFLIQYYNGEERAKGNILERFSAQQFPDLHSELNLSSLELGDSALYFCASSPMGRGGLGEQFFGPGTRLTVL.

This clone came up a few times. Different DNA sequences within this sample yield the same CDR3. J is TRBJ1-5 and V is TRBV5-1; 8 bases map to TRBD1. V lost 0 bases to trimming and J lost 7 bases; unmatched junction nucleotides: 3. CDR1 is SGHRS, CDR2 YFSETQ, per germline. The CDR3 consists of 14 residues. The CDR3 loop reads CASSLGQGSQPQHF. The CDR3 DNA follows: TGCGCCAGCAGCTTGGGACAGGGGAGCCAGCCCCAGCATTTT.

CDR3 DNA sequence: TGTGCCAGCAGCCCGTCATCCGGGGGTACAGATACGCAGTATTTT. As protein: CASSPSSGGTDTQYF. The chain employs TRBV7-2 and TRBJ2-3; a possible D gene is TRBD2 (6 bases). V lost 5 bases and J 3 bases, leaving 15 bases between the germline ends. The CDR3 contains 15 residues. Germline V gene data show CDR1 as SGHTA and CDR2 as FQGNSA.

Only a few counts were recorded for this clone. This sequence joins TRBV2 and TRBJ1-6, with D perhaps TRBD1 (6 bases). The CDR3 consists of 14 residues. Germline assignment: CDR1 SNHLY and CDR2 FYNNEI. V was clipped by 7 bases and J by 6 bases, with 13 bases between them. The CDR3 is CASKPRGGNSPLHF. CDR3 nucleotide sequence: TGTGCCAGCAAACCCAGAGGGGGTAATTCACCCCTCCACTTT.

Of note for this clone: Within the sample, other DNA sequences also encode this same CDR3. V is TRBV7-9 and J is TRBJ1-1; D remains ambiguous. In germline, CDR1 is SEHNR, CDR2 FQNEAQ (reference sequence). The CDR3 sequence is 11 residues long. V was clipped by 5 bases and J by 7 bases, with 8 bases between them. CDR3 loop: CASSPSIEAFF. The CDR3 DNA is TGTGCCAGCAGCCCCTCTATTGAAGCTTTCTTT.